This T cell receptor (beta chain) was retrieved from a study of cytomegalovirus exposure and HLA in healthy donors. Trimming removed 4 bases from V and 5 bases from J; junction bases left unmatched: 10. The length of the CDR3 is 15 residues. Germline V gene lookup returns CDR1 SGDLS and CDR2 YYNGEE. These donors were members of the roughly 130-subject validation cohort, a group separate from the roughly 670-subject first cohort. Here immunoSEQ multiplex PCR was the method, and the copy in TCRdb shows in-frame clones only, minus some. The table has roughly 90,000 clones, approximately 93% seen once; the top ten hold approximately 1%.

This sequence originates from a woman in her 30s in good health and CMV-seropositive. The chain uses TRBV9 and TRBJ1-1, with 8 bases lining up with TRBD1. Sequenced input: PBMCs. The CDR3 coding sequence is TGTGCCAGCAGCCCAGACGACAGGGGAAGGACTGAAGCTTTCTTT. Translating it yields CASSPDDRGRTEAFF.